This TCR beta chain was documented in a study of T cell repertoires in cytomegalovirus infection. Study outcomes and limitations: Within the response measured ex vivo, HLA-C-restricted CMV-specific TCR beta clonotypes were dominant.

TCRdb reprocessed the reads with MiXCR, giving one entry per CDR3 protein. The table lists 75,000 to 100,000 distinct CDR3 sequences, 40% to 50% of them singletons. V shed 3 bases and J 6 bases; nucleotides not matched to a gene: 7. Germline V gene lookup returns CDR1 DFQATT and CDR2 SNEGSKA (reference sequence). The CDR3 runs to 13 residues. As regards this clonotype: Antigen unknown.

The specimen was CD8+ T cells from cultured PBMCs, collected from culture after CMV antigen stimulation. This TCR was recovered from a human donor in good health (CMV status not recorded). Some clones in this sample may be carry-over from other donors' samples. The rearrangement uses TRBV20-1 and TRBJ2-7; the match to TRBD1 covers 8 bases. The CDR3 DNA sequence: TGCAGTGCTAGGGGACAGGCAGTCAGCGAGCAGTACTTC. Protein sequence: CSARGQAVSEQYF.